The T cell receptor beta chain under discussion was sequenced for a study of human T cells and chemical hapten exposure. Looking at the study overall: The patients were mostly female; they had alopecia areata, totalis or universalis.

There are 12 residues in the CDR3. Trimming left V 6 bases short and J 8 bases short, with 16 bases between. Germline CDR1 and CDR2: DFQATT and SNEGSKA (reference sequence). Study-wide points: Sensitization with DPC brought no change to TCRs above 1 in 1000 in frequency. Expanded TCRs grouped into significantly more large CDR3 similarity clusters than controls produced.

Time point denoted: patch test 2, 6 weeks after DPC sensitization. Treatment indicated: therapeutic diphenylcyclopropenone sensitization with weekly scalp DPC. This clonotype has at least ten counts. Antigen: not known. TCRdb reanalysed the RACE reads using MiXCR and keeps one entry per CDR3 protein. The sample carries about 110,000 distinct CDR3 sequences, roughly 9% recorded once. J is TRBJ1-1 and V is TRBV20-1; tentative D call: TRBD1 (5 bases). Here the sequenced sample was whole blood, taken in connection with sensitization to the hapten diphenylcyclopropenone (DPC). The sequence was obtained from a woman aged 40 to 50 with alopecia areata. Some clones in this sample may be carry-over from other donors' samples. CDR3 DNA sequence: TGCAGTGCCGCCTCAGACAGACTAGAAGCTTTCTTT. The encoded protein is CSAASDRLEAFF.